This passage covers 24 T cell receptor beta chains from one sample sequenced in a study of human thymus T cells. Thymus tissue was removed during corrective cardiac surgery. Produced via immunoSEQ multiplex PCR; TCRdb's table is partial and in-frame only. The data contain around 120,000 clones, around 95% of them singletons. The specimen sequenced was thymus tissue. These receptor sequences come from a boy younger than two with a congenital heart defect but otherwise immunologically healthy.

The rearrangement joins TRBV9 to TRBJ1-2, with a possible D match to TRBD1 (5 bases). The ends were cut back, 1 base at V and 5 bases at J, with 12 bases in the middle. From germline, CDR1 is SGDLS and CDR2 YYNGEE. CDR3 length: 14 residues. CDR3 bases: TGTGCCAGCAGCGTAAAGGACACGGGATATGGCTACACCTTC. Protein sequence: CASSVKDTGYGYTF.

V and J are TRBV9 and TRBJ2-7, with 7 bases that match TRBD2. Germline V gene data show CDR1 as SGDLS and CDR2 as YYNGEE. Trimming took 0 bases from V and 4 from J; bases not matched to a gene: 7. This CDR3 region has 15 residues. The CDR3 DNA sequence: TGTGCCAGCAGCGTAGCCCTAGCGGCCTTTTACGAGCAGTACTTC. This encodes CASSVALAAFYEQYF.

V is TRBV6-1 and J is TRBJ2-5, with unresolved D. The CDR3 consists of 15 residues. Trimming stripped 4 bases from V and 5 bases from J, with 17 bases between. CDR1 MNHNS and CDR2 SASEGT come from the germline V gene. The CDR3 loop is CASSASGPMGETQYF. The CDR3 DNA reads as TGTGCCAGCAGTGCCTCCGGGCCCATGGGGGAGACCCAGTACTTC.

This chain connects TRBV27 to TRBJ1-4; D is possibly TRBD1 (5 bases). Trimming pared 3 bases from V and 8 bases from J, leaving 10 bases between. The CDR3 has 13 residues. In germline, CDR1 is MNHEY, CDR2 SMNVEV (reference sequence). CDR3 in amino acids: CASSFIGGEKLFF. The CDR3 DNA is TGTGCCAGCAGTTTCATCGGGGGGGAAAAACTGTTTTTT.

As regards this clone: The junction departs from the called germline gene at one end, perhaps through a read error. The chain is built from TRBV5-8 and TRBJ2-1; 10 bases line up with TRBD2. Per germline, CDR1 SGHTS and CDR2 YDEGEE. The CDR3 sequence is 14 residues long. In DNA form, the CDR3 reads TGTGCCAGCAGCTTGGAGCTAGCGGGGGCCCTGTGGGTCTTC. Translated: CASSLELAGALWVF.

CDR3 coding DNA: TGTGCCAGCAGCTTAGATAGTATGAACACTGAAGCTTTCTTT. Translation: CASSLDSMNTEAFF. V gene TRBV7-8 combines with J gene TRBJ1-1; no firm D call. The CDR3 runs to 14 residues. In germline, CDR1 is SGHVS, CDR2 FQNEAQ. Trimming took 1 base from V and 0 from J, leaving 6 bases between them.

CDR3: CASSEKKAANVLTF. The CDR3 DNA reads TGTGCCAGCAGTGAAAAAAAGGCGGCCAACGTCCTGACTTTC. The genes are TRBV6-1 and TRBJ2-6, with D hard to call. CDR1 is MNHNS and CDR2 is SASEGT in the germline V gene. This CDR3 is 14 amino acids long. Trimming shortened V by 2 bases and J by 6 bases, and 8 bases separated the two germline ends.

The chain recombines TRBV27 with TRBJ2-3; D is perhaps TRBD1 (6 bases). CDR1 is MNHEY and CDR2 is SMNVEV in the germline V gene (reference sequence). The V end was cut by 4 bases, the J end by 4 bases, with 18 bases between. CDR3 length: 16 residues. The CDR3: CASSSERQGYADTQYF. In DNA, the CDR3 is TGTGCCAGCAGTTCGGAGAGGCAGGGGTATGCAGATACGCAGTATTTT.

The rearrangement joins TRBV12-5 to TRBJ2-4, with D perhaps TRBD2 (5 bases). V shed 1 base and J shed 0 bases, with 13 bases lying between them. Germline CDR1 is LGHNT and CDR2 is FRNRAP. The CDR3 consists of 17 residues. The CDR3 region has the DNA TGTGCTAGTGGTTTGGGCTTTGGTGGAGGAGCCAAAAACATTCAGTACTTC. Translating it yields CASGLGFGGGAKNIQYF.

The gene calls are TRBV27 and TRBJ2-7; 12 bases are shared with TRBD2. After removal of 6 bases from V and 0 bases from J, the junction contained 3 bases not matched to a gene. This CDR3 comprises 15 residues. The V gene's germline CDR1 is MNHEY and CDR2 SMNVEV (reference sequence). For the CDR3, the DNA is TGTGCCAGCAGAGCGACTAGCGGGGGCTCCTACGAGCAGTACTTC. This sequence encodes CASRATSGGSYEQYF.

This chain links TRBV5-1 with TRBJ2-1, with 12 bases fitting TRBD2. After removal of 4 bases from V and 8 bases from J, the junction contained 4 bases not matched to a gene. Per germline, CDR1 SGHRS and CDR2 YFSETQ. The CDR3 extends over 14 amino acids. The CDR3 reads CASSPSGGADEQFF. The CDR3 nucleotides are TGCGCCAGCAGCCCTAGCGGGGGGGCAGATGAGCAGTTCTTC. Drawing the rest from reference TRBV5-1 and TRBJ2-1, the complete variable domain is KAGVTQTPRYLIKTRGQQVTLSCSPISGHRSVSWYQQTPGQGLQFLFEYFSETQRNKGNFPGRFSGRQFSNSRSEMNVSTLELGDSALYLCASSPSGGADEQFFGPGTRLTVL.

The chain carries TRBV7-9 and TRBJ2-7, with D unclear. V lost 5 bases and J 2 bases, leaving 4 bases between the germline ends. Germline assignment: CDR1 SEHNR and CDR2 FQNEAQ (reference sequence). The CDR3 has 11 amino acids. This CDR3 is CASSTTYEQYF. The CDR3 coding sequence is TGTGCCAGCAGCACGACCTACGAGCAGTACTTC.

The chain has TRBV14 and TRBJ2-1; TRBD1 aligns across 10 bases. Germline lookup yields CDR1 SGHDN and CDR2 FVKESK. V trimming: 1 base; J trimming: 9 bases; junction bases outside the gene matches: 6. This CDR3 comprises 15 residues. DNA of the CDR3: TGTGCCAGCAGCCAAGCCCCGACAGGGGGCTGTGAGCAGTTCTTC. This codes for CASSQAPTGGCEQFF.

This clone was recorded only once. The rearrangement uses TRBV10-3 and TRBJ1-5; possibly TRBD1 for D (5 bases). CDR1 and CDR2 (germline): ENHRY, SYGVKD. V lost 3 bases to trimming and J lost 6 bases, with 9 bases between them. This CDR3 has 13 residues. The CDR3 coding sequence is TGTGCCATCAGTGAAGGGGAGGGTCAGCCCCAGCATTTT. This gives the protein CAISEGEGQPQHF.

This clone was seen just once. The chain links TRBV11-2 to TRBJ2-3; unclear D gene. This CDR3 has 16 amino acids. CDR1 and CDR2 (germline): SGHAT, FQNNGV. With 4 bases removed from V and 3 bases from J, the gap between germline ends came to 17 bases. Here the CDR3 reads CASSSLEPGCTDTQYF. Written as DNA, the CDR3 is TGTGCCAGCAGCTCCCTTGAACCCGGATGTACAGATACGCAGTATTTT.

In DNA form, the CDR3 reads TGTGCCAGTAGTATAGTCGCAGGGGCTTCCTACGAGCAGTACTTC. It encodes CASSIVAGASYEQYF. The chain couples TRBV19 to TRBJ2-7; D is perhaps TRBD1 (6 bases). In germline, CDR1 is LNHDA, CDR2 SQIVND (reference sequence). Trimming cost V 1 base and J 1 base, with 11 bases left between them. The CDR3 spans 15 residues.

J is TRBJ2-7 and V is TRBV27; 9 bases fit TRBD1. This CDR3 has 18 residues. The V and J ends lost 6 bases and 12 bases, in that order; junction bases with no gene match: 27. Per germline, CDR1 MNHEY and CDR2 SMNVEV (reference sequence). Written as DNA, the CDR3 is TGTGCCAGCAGCCACACGCCGATTACGGGACAGGGATTAATGGGTGGGTACTTC. It codes for CASSHTPITGQGLMGGYF.

This chain uses TRBV19 with TRBJ1-1; D gene uncertain. Germline CDR1 reads LNHDA; CDR2 reads SQIVND (reference sequence). The length of the CDR3 is 13 residues. V lost 5 bases and J 2 bases, leaving 9 bases between the germline ends. CDR3 region: CASSPTANTEAFF. DNA of the CDR3: TGTGCCAGTAGTCCCACAGCCAACACTGAAGCTTTCTTT.

This chain uses TRBV5-6 with TRBJ2-5; TRBD2 might be the D (5 bases). CDR3 length: 15 amino acids. The V and J ends lost 2 bases and 1 base respectively, with 12 bases between them. Germline V gene data show CDR1 as SGHDT and CDR2 as YYEEEE. The CDR3 sequence is CASSFLRALQETQYF. In DNA, the CDR3 is TGTGCCAGCAGCTTTCTGAGGGCCCTCCAAGAGACCCAGTACTTC.

The CDR3, as DNA: TGCGCCAGCAGCCAAGTTCAGCGGGAAACTGAAGCTTTCTTT. This encodes CASSQVQRETEAFF. The rearrangement uses TRBV4-1 and TRBJ1-1; D remains unclear. The CDR3 has 14 amino acids. Trimming shortened V by 1 base and J by 5 bases, and 11 bases separated the two germline ends. Germline lookup yields CDR1 MGHRA and CDR2 YSYEKL.

The chain links TRBV7-3 to TRBJ2-1; D is possibly TRBD1 (5 bases). The V and J ends lost 1 base and 8 bases respectively, with 15 bases between them. Looked up from germline, CDR1 is SGHTA and CDR2 is FQGTGA. This CDR3 contains 15 residues. The CDR3 bases are TGTGCCAGCAGCTTAATATCAGGGAAAATCGATGAGCAGTTCTTC. It translates to CASSLISGKIDEQFF.

This chain links TRBV14 with TRBJ1-2; 11 bases match TRBD1. Germline V gene data show CDR1 as SGHDN and CDR2 as FVKESK. Unmatched junction bases numbered 18, after V lost 0 bases and J lost 9 bases. The CDR3 loop spans 19 amino acids. The CDR3 region has the DNA TGTGCCAGCAGCCAAGATCCGCCCGGGACAGGGGGATTCGATCGAAGCTACACCTTC. Translated: CASSQDPPGTGGFDRSYTF.

J is TRBJ2-5 and V is TRBV30; 11 bases align to TRBD2. The CDR3 contains 15 residues. Per germline, CDR1 GTSNPN and CDR2 SVGIG (reference sequence). V shed 5 bases, J shed 0 bases, and the junction held 5 bases outside the gene matches. The CDR3 spells CAWGQTSGDQETQYF. In nucleotides, the CDR3 is TGTGCCTGGGGCCAGACTAGCGGGGACCAAGAGACCCAGTACTTC.

The genes are TRBV20-1 and TRBJ2-3; D gene uncertain. The CDR3 consists of 9 residues. The V gene lost 1 base and the J gene lost 11 bases, with 4 bases spanning the gap. Looked up from germline, CDR1 is DFQATT and CDR2 is SNEGSKA (reference sequence). The CDR3: CSARVGQYF. The CDR3 bases are TGCAGTGCTAGAGTAGGGCAGTATTTT.